This TCR beta chain was documented in a study of blood T cell repertoires in COVID-19. The wider study: Some COVID-19 samples were acute and others convalescent; all came from the United States, Italy and Spain. T cells, B-cell-depleted T cells, or PBMCs provided the cDNA or gDNA that served as material.

Under the authors' procedure: Nucleated cell number was recorded as an estimate derived from reference gene primer amplification. The data were produced by immunoSEQ multiplex PCR, yet TCRdb's version contains in-frame clones alone and is incomplete. The V and J calls and clone size are taken from that table; D and trimming were inferred from the DNA. Of about 240,000 clones in the sample, roughly four fifths were seen once. J was trimmed by 3 bases and V by 0 bases; bases with no gene match: 6. The CDR3 length is 16 residues. The germline CDR1 and CDR2 sequences are SGHRS and YFSETQ. The sequencing input was peripheral blood. The chain joins TRBV5-1 to TRBJ2-3; 8 nucleotides align to TRBD2. This receptor was identified in a man in his thirties or forties who had recovered from COVID-19. The CDR3 region has the DNA TGCGCCAGCAGCTTGGCCGCGGGGGGAGGGACAGATACGCAGTATTTT. Protein: CASSLAAGGGTDTQYF.